This T cell receptor beta chain was recovered during a study of post-analysis software for immune sequencing data. Study as a whole: The courses of disease that were included comprised relapsing-remitting, secondary progressive and progressive-relapsing multiple sclerosis. Study-level points and caveats: About five TRBV segments, including TRBV5-6, TRBV5-1 and TRBV20-1, were more frequent in patients than controls.

Per the germline V gene, CDR1 is MNHEY and CDR2 is SVGAGI. There are 13 residues in the CDR3. Deletions cut 5 bases from V and 6 bases from J, with 13 bases between. Unique molecular identifiers were built into the TCR beta cDNA libraries. A single record per CDR3 protein comes from TCRdb applying MiXCR to the PCR reads. This sample has 750,000 to 950,000 distinct CDR3 sequences, with around 50% found just once. This clonotype was counted a single time. Its antigen is still unknown. Specimen: blood. The V call is TRBV6-5, the J call TRBJ1-1; possible D gene TRBD1, 6 bases. The TCR was taken from a girl aged 5-17 years with multiple sclerosis. CDR3 in amino acids: CASSAHREPEAFF. The CDR3 DNA reads as TGTGCCAGCAGTGCCCACAGGGAGCCTGAAGCTTTCTTT.